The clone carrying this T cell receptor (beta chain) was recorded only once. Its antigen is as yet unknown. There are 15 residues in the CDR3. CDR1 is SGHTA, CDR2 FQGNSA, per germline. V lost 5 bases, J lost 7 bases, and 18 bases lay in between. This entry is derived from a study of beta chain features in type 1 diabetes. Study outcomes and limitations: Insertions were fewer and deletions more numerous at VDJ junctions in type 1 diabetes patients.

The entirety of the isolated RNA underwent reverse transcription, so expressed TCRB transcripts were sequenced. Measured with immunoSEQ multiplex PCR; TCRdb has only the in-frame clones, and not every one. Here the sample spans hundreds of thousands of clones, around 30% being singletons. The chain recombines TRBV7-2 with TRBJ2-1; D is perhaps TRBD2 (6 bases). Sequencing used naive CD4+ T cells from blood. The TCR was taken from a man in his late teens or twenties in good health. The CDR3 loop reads CASSVYGSPLNEQFF. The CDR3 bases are TGTGCCAGCAGCGTCTACGGGAGTCCTTTAAATGAGCAGTTCTTC.